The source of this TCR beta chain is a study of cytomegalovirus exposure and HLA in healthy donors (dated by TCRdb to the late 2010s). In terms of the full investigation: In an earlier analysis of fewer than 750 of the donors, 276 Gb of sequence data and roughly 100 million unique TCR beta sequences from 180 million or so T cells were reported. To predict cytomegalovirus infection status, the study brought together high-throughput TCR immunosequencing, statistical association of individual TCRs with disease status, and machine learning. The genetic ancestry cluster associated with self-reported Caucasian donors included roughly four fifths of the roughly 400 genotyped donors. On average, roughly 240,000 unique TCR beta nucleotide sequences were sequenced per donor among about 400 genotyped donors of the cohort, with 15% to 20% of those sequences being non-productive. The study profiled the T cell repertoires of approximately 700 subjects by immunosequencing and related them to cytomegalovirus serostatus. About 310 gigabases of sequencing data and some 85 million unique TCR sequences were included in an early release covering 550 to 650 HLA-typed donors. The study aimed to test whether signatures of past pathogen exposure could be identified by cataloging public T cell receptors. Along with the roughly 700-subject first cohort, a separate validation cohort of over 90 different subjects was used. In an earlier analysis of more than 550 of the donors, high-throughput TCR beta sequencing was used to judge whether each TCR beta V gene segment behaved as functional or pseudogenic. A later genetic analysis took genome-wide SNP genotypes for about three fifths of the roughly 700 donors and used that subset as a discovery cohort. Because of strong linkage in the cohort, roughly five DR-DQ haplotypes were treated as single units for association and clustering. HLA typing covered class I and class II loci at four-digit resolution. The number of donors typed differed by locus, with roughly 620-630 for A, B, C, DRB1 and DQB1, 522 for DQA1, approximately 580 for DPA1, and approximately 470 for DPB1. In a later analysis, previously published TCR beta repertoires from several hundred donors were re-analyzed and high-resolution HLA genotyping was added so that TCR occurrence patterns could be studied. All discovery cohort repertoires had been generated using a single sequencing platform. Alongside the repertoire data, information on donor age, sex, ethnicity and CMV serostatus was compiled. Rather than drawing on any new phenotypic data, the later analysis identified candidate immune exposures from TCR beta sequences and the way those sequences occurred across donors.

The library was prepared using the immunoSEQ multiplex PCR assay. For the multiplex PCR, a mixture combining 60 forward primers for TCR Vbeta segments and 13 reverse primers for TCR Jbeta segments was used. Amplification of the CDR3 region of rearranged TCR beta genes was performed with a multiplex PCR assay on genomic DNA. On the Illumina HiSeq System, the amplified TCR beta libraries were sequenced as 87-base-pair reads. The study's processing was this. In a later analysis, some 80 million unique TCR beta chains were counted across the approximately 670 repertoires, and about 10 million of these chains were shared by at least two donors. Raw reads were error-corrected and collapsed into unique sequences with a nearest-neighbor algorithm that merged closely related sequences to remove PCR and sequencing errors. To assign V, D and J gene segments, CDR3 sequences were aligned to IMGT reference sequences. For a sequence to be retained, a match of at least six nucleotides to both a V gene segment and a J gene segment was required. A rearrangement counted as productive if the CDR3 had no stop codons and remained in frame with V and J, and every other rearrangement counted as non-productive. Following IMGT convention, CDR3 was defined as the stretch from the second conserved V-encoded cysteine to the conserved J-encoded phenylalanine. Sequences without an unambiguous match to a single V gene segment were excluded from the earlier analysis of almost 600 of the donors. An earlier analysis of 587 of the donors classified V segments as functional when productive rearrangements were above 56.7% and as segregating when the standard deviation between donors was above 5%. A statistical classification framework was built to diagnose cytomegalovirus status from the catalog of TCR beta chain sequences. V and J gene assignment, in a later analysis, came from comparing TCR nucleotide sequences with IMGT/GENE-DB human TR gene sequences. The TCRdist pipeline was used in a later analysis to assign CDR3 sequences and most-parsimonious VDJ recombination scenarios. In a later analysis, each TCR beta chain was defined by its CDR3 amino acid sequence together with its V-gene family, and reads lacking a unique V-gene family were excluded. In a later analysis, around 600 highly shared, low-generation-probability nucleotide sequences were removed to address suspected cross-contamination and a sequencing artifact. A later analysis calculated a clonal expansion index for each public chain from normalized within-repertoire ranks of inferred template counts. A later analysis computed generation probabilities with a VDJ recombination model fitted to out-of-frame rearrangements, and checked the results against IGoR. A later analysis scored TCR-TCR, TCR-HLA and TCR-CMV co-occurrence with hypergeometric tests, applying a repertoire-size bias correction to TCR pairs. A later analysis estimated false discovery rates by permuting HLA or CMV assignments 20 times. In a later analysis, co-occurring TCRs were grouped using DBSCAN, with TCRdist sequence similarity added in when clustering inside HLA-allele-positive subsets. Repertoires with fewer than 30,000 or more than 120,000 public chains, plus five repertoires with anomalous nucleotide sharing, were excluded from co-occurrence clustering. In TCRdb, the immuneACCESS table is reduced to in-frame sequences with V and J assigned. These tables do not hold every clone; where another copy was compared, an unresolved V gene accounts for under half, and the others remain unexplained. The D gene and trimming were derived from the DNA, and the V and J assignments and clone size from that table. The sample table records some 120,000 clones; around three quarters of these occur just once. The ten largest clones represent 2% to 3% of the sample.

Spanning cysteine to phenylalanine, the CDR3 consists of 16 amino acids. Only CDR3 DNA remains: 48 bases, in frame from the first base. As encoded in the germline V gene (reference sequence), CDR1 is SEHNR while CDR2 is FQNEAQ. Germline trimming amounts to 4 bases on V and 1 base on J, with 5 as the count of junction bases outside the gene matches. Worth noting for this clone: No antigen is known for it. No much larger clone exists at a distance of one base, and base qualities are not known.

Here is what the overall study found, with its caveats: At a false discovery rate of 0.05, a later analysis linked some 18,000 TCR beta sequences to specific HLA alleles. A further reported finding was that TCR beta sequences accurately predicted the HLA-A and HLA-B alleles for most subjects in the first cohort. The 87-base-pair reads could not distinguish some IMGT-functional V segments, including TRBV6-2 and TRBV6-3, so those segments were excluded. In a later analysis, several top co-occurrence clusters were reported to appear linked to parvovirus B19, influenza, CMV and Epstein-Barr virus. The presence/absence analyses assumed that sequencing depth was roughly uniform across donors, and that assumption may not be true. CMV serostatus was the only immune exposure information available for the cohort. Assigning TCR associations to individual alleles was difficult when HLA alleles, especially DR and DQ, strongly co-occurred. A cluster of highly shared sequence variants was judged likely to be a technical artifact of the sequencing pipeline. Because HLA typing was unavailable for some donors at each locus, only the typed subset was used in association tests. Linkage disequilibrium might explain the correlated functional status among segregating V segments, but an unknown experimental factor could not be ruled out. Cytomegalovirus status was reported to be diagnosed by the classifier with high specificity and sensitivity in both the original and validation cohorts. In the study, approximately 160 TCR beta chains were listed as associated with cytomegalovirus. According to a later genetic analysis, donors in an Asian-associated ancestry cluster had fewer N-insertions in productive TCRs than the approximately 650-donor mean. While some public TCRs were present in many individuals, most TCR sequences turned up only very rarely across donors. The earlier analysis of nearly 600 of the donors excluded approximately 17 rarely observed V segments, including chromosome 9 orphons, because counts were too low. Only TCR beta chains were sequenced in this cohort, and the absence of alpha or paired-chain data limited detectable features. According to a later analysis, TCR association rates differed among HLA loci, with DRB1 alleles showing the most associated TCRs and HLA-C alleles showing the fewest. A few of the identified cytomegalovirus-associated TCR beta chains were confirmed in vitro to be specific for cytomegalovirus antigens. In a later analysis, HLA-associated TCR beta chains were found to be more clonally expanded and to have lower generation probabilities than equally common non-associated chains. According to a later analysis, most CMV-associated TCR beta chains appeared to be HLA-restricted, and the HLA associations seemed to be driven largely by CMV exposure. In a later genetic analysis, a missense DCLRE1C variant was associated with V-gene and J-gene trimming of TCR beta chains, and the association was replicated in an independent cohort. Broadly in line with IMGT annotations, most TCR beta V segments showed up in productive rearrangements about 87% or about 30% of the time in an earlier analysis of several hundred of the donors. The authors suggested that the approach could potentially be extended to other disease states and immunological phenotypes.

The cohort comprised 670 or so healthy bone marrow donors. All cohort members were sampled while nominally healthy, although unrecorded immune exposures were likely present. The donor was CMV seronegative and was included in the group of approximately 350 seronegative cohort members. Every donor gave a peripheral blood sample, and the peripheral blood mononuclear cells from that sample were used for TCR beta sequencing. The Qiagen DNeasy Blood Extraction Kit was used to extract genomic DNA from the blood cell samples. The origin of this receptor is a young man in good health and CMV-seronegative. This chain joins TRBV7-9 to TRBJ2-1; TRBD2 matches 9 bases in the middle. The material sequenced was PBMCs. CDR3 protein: CASSYPTSGSYNEQFF. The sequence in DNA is TGTGCCAGCAGCTACCCGACTAGCGGTTCCTACAATGAGCAGTTCTTC.